This T cell receptor (beta chain) derives from a study of T cells in Graves' hyperthyroidism and ophthalmopathy. Study-wide findings and caveats: The model's output predicted ophthalmopathy at a median of about 5.9 months prior to onset. The majority of expanded thyroid clonotypes above 0.001 also appeared in blood.

RNA transcripts provided the source from which TCR beta CDR3 regions were amplified. With the HTBI primer set, the TCR CDR3 went through a first round of RT-PCR. TCRdb called the multiplex PCR reads again in MiXCR, with one record for every CDR3 protein. Here the sample spans 300,000 to 450,000 distinct CDR3 sequences, more than 14% being singletons. The CDR3 extends over 15 amino acids. V was clipped by 1 base and J by 0 bases, with 9 bases between them. Per germline, CDR1 DFQATT and CDR2 SNEGSKA (reference sequence). Based on clinical symptoms, serum thyroxine and TRAb, thyroid ultrasound and orbital computed tomography, diagnoses were reached. Fresh peripheral blood, under 13 ml, was the source of the PBMCs. This clonotype has just a few counts. Its specificity is not known.

The chain carries TRBV20-1 and TRBJ1-4, with D possibly matching TRBD1 (5 bases). Sequencing was carried out using blood. The sequence derives from a woman aged 25-40 years with Graves' ophthalmopathy. In nucleotides, the CDR3 is TGCAGTGCTAGAGTATCGGGGCCAACTAATGAAAAACTGTTTTTT. This gives the protein CSARVSGPTNEKLFF.